The sequence of this TCR beta chain was determined in a study of T-cell reconstitution after alpha-beta-depleted transplantation in children. Germline V gene sequence: CDR1 SEHNR, CDR2 FQNEAQ (reference sequence). V dropped 5 bases and J dropped 3; count of bases not matched to a gene: 5. This CDR3 is 15 amino acids long. Unique molecular identifiers were incorporated into the prepared TCRbeta library. TCRdb itself ran the PCR reads through MiXCR, one entry per CDR3 protein. The sample lists roughly 7,900 distinct CDR3 sequences, approximately 12% seen once, with roughly 50% in the top ten. Broader study findings: As was reported, about two months after transplant, alpha-beta T cells came from several hundred expanded graft clones.

This clonotype was recorded many times. Its matching antigen is unknown. This TCR was recovered from a patient between 2 and 9 years old who had a stem cell transplant for inherited bone marrow failure, so the T cells may come from the graft donor. The sequenced sample was PBMCs, mostly from graft donor cells, obtained 60 days after TCRalphabeta/CD19-depleted stem cell transplant. This chain links TRBV7-9 with TRBJ2-4; 9 bases are shared with TRBD1. CDR3 DNA sequence: TGTGCCAGCAGCCCTCGACAGGGGGGCAAAAACATTCAGTACTTC. Translation: CASSPRQGGKNIQYF.